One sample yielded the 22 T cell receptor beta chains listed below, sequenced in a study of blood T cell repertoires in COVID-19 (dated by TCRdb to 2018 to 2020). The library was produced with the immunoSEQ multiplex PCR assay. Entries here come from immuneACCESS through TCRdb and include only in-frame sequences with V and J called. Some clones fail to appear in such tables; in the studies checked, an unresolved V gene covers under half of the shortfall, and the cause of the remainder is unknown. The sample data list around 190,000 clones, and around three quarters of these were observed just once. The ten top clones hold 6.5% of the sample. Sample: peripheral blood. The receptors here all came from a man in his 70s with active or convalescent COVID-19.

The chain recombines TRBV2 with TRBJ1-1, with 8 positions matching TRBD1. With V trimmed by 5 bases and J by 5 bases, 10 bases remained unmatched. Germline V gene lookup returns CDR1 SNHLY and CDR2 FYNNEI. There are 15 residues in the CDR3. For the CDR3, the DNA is TGTGCCAGCAGTAAGACAGGGGACGGAGGGACTGAAGCTTTCTTT. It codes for CASSKTGDGGTEAFF.

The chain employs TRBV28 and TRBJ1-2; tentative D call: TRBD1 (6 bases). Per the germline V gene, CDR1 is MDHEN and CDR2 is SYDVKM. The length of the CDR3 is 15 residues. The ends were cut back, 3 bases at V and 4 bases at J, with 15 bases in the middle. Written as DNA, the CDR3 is TGTGCCAGCAGTTTTCCGCAACAGGGCGCCTATGGCTACACCTTC. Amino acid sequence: CASSFPQQGAYGYTF.

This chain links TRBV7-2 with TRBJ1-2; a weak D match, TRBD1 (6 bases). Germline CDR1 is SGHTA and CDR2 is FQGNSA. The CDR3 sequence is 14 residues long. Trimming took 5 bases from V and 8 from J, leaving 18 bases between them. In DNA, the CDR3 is TGTGCCAGCAGCACTGGGACAAGTCCATGGGGCTACACCTTC. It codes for CASSTGTSPWGYTF.

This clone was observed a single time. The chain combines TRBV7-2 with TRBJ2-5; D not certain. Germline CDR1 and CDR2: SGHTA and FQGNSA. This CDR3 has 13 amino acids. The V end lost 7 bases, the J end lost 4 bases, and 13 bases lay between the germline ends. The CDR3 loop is CASTPLRRETQYF. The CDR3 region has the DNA TGTGCCAGCACCCCCCTCCGTCGAGAGACCCAGTACTTC. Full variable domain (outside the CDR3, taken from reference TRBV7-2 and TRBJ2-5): GAGVSQSPSNKVTEKGKDVELRCDPISGHTALYWYRQSLGQGLEFLIYFQGNSAPDKSGLPSDRFSAERTGGSVSTLTIQRTQQEDSAVYLCASTPLRRETQYFGPGTRLLVL.

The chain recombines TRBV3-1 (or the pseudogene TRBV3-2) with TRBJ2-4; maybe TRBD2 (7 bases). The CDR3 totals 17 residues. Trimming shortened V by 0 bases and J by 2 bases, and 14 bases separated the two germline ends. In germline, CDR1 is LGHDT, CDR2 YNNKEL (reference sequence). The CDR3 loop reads CASSQDRGDMSKNIQYF. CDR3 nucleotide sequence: TGTGCCAGCAGCCAAGATCGGGGGGACATGTCCAAAAACATTCAGTACTTC.

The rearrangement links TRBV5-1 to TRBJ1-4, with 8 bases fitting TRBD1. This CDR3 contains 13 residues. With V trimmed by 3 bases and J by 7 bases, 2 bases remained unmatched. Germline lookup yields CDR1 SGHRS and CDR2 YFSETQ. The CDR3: CASSWGTGEKLFF. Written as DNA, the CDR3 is TGCGCCAGCAGCTGGGGGACAGGTGAAAAACTGTTTTTT.

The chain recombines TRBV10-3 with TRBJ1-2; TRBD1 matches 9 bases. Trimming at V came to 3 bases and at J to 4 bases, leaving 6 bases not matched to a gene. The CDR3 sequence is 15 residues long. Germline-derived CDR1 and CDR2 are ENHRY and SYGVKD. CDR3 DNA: TGTGCCATCAGTGAAGGGGGGACAGGGAGCTATGGCTACACCTTC. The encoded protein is CAISEGGTGSYGYTF.

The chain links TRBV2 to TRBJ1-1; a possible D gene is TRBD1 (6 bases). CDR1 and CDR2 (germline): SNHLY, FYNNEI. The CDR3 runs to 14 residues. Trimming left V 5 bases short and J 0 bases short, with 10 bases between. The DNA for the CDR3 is TGTGCCAGCAGTCGCCAGGGGATGAACACTGAAGCTTTCTTT. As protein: CASSRQGMNTEAFF.

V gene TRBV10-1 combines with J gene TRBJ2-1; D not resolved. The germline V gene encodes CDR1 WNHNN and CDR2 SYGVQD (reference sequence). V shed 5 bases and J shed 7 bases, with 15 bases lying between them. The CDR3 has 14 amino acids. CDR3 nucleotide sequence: TGCGCCAGCAGTCCCTCGCTAGGTGAGAATGAGCAGTTCTTC. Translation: CASSPSLGENEQFF.

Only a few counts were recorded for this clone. CDR3 nucleotides: TGTGCCAGCTCACCGACGACAGGGCGAGCCACTGAAGCTTTCTTT. It encodes CASSPTTGRATEAFF. The rearrangement links TRBV18 to TRBJ1-1; 7 bases are shared with TRBD1. Germline CDR1 reads KGHSH; CDR2 reads LQKENI. V shed 3 bases, J shed 4 bases, and the junction held 8 bases outside the gene matches. The CDR3 spans 15 residues. Complete variable domain (other parts from reference TRBV18 and TRBJ1-1): NAGVMQNPRHLVRRRGQEARLRCSPMKGHSHVYWYRQLPEEGLKFMVYLQKENIIDESGMPKERFSAEFPKEGPSILRIQQVVRGDSAAYFCASSPTTGRATEAFFGQGTRLTVV.

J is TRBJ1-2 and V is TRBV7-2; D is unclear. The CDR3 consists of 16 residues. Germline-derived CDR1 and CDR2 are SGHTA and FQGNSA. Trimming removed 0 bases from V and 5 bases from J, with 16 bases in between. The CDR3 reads CASSLARDVTGYGYTF. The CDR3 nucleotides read TGTGCCAGCAGCTTAGCGAGGGATGTGACGGGGTATGGCTACACCTTC.

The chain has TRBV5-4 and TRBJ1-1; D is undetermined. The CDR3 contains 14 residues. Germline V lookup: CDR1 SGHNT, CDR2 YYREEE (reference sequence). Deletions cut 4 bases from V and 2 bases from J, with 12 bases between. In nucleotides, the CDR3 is TGTGCCAGCAGCAAAAACACAGAAAACACTGAAGCTTTCTTT. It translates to CASSKNTENTEAFF.

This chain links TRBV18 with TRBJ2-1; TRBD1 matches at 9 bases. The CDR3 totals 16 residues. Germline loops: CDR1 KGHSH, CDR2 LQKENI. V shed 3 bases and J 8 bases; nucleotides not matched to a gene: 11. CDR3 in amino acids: CASSPGQGTSGYEQFF. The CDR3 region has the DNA TGTGCCAGCTCACCGGGACAGGGAACGAGTGGCTATGAGCAGTTCTTC.

The CDR3 region has the DNA TGTGCTAGTGCCCCGACAGGGTTTAACTATGGCTACACCTTC. It yields the protein CASAPTGFNYGYTF. The V call is TRBV12-5, the J call TRBJ1-2; 7 bases line up with TRBD1. Unmatched junction bases numbered 6, after V lost 7 bases and J lost 1 base. Germline CDR1 and CDR2: LGHNT and FRNRAP. The CDR3 runs 14 residues.

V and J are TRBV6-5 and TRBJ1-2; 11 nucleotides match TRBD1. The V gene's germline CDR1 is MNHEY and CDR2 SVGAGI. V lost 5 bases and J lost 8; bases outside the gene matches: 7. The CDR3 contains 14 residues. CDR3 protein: CASSPRTGGAGYTF. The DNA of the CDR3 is TGTGCCAGCAGTCCTAGGACAGGGGGCGCCGGCTACACCTTC.

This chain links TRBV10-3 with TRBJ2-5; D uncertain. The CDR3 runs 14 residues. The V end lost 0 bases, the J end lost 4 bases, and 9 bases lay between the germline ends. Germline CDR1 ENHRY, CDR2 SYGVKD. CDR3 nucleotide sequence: TGTGCCATCAGTGAGTCGAGTCCAAGAGAGACCCAGTACTTC. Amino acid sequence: CAISESSPRETQYF.

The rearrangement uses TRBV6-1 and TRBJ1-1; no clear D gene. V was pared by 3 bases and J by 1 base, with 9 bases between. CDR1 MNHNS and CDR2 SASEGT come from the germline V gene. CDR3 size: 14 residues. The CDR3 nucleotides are TGTGCCAGCAGTGACCAGACTTGGAACACTGAAGCTTTCTTT. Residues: CASSDQTWNTEAFF.

This CDR3 reads CASSLRDRAFGTQYF. CDR3 bases: TGTGCCAGCAGCCTCCGGGACAGAGCTTTCGGTACGCAGTATTTT. The V and J genes are TRBV6-5 and TRBJ2-3; 7 bases fit TRBD1. The J segment lost 8 bases and the V segment lost 6 bases, leaving 14 bases of the junction unmatched. Germline values: CDR1 MNHEY, CDR2 SVGAGI. CDR3 length: 15 amino acids.

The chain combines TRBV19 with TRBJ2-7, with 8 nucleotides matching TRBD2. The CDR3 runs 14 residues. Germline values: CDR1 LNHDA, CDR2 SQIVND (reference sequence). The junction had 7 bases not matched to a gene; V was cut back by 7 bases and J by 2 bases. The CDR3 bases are TGTGCCAGTACCCCCCGGGGGGGCACCTACGAGCAGTACTTC. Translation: CASTPRGGTYEQYF.

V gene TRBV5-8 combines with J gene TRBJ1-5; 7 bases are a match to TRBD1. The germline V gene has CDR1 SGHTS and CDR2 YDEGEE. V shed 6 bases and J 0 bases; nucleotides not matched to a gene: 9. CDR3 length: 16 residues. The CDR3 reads CASNQFTGVSNQPQHF. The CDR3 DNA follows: TGTGCCAGCAACCAGTTCACAGGGGTTAGCAATCAGCCCCAGCATTTT.

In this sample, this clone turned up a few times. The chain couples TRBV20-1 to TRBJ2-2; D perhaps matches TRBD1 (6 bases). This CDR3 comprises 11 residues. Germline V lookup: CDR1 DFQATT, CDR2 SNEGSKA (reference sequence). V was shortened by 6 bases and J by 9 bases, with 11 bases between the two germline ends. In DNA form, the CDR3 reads TGCAGTGCCGTCCAGGGGCGGGAGCTGTTTTTT. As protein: CSAVQGRELFF.

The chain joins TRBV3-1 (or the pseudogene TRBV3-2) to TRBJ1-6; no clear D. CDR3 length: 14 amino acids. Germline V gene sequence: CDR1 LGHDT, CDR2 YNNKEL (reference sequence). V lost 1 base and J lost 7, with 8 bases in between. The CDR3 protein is CASSQVSLNSPLHF. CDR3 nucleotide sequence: TGTGCCAGCAGCCAAGTGAGCTTAAATTCACCCCTCCACTTT.